This T cell receptor (beta chain) was recovered during a study of cytomegalovirus exposure and HLA in healthy donors. Whole-study results and caveats: Later on, a genetic analysis was performed. It linked a missense variant in DCLRE1C with V- and J-gene trimming of TCR beta. It emerged from a later analysis that several of the most significant clusters appeared to be linked to common viral pathogens.

Primers included in the PCR were 60 Vbeta and 13 Jbeta primers. Measured with immunoSEQ multiplex PCR; TCRdb has only the in-frame clones, and not every one. The table records around 64,000 clones, over 75% of them present only once. V shed 4 bases and J 2 bases; nucleotides not matched to a gene: 4. CDR3 size: 15 residues. Germline V gives CDR1 SNHLY, CDR2 FYNNEI. With regard to this clone: The antigen is unknown.

The V and J genes are TRBV2 and TRBJ2-1; 8 bases match TRBD1. The source material was PBMCs. The TCR sequence derives from a female donor in good health and CMV-seronegative. This CDR3 is CASSVTGGTYNEQFF. The CDR3 DNA reads TGTGCCAGCAGTGTAACAGGGGGTACCTACAATGAGCAGTTCTTC.